This TCR beta chain was sequenced for a study of Ad26.COV2.S vaccination and SARS-CoV-2 variants. Study-wide context: Once or twice, 56 days apart, Ad26.COV2.S was delivered intramuscularly.

Overall study results and limits: Recipients of either vaccine or placebo displayed similar breadth of non-spike TCRs. Total T cell responses were possibly underestimated by TCR breadth and depth analyses.

Measured with immunoSEQ multiplex PCR; TCRdb has only the in-frame clones, and not every one. The sample carries about 390,000 clones, 80% to 90% recorded once. From germline, CDR1 is SGHKS and CDR2 YYEKEE (reference sequence). The CDR3 contains 16 residues. Trimming stripped 0 bases from V and 3 bases from J, with 10 bases between. Concerning this clone: Its antigen remains unidentified.

As to treatment: some 20 received Ad26.COV2.S at low or high dose, single or two shots; about 5 received placebo; per-sample allocation not given. Following the first vaccine or placebo injection, samples were taken on day 63. It was Wuhan-strain SARS-CoV-2 spike that the Ad26 vaccine vector expressed. This sequence originates from a person between 18 and 65 years old who received the Ad26.COV2.S COVID-19 vaccine or a placebo. V and J are TRBV5-5 and TRBJ2-6, with D perhaps TRBD1 (5 bases). The sequencing used peripheral blood, collected in a trial of Ad26.COV2.S vaccine versus placebo. The CDR3 spells CASSLGVGRGANVLTF. The CDR3 DNA reads TGTGCCAGCAGCTTGGGGGTGGGGCGTGGGGCCAACGTCCTGACTTTC.